The clone carrying this TCR beta chain was seen just once. This specimen includes other DNA sequences encoding the same CDR3. This sample stems from a study of TIL therapy for anti-PD-1-resistant metastatic lung cancer. Study-wide context: Tumors had a median PD-L1 proportion score of approximately 6.4%.

Germline V gene lookup returns CDR1 GTSNPN and CDR2 SVGIG (reference sequence). The CDR3 sequence is 13 residues long. Trimming removed 2 bases from V and 2 bases from J, with 10 bases in between. Sequencing used immunoSEQ v3. Using immunoSEQ multiplex PCR, the repertoire was profiled, and TCRdb retains in-frame clones only, with some absent. The sample includes 10,000 to 15,000 clones, 50% to 75% of them seen just once. The time point was: pre-treatment sample, taken before nivolumab and TIL therapy. The tumor samples were excised metastases, mostly pleural nodules or supraclavicular lymph nodes. The source material was tumor tissue, sampled at baseline. The J gene is TRBJ2-7, the V gene TRBV30; D not resolved. The receptor's source is a person between 25 and 79 years old with non-small cell lung cancer. CDR3 region: CAWSLGSAYEQYF. CDR3 DNA sequence: TGTGCCTGGAGTTTAGGGTCAGCCTACGAGCAGTACTTC.